The T cell receptor (beta chain) described here comes from a study of blood T cell repertoires in COVID-19. At the level of the study: PBMCs, B-cell-depleted T cells, or T cells provided the cDNA or gDNA that made up the material.

This CDR3 comprises 16 residues. The germline V gene encodes CDR1 SGHRS and CDR2 YFSETQ. Unmatched junction bases numbered 15, after V lost 4 bases and J lost 7 bases. In the authors' methods: Scientists estimated how many nucleated cells there were by amplifying reference gene primers. Using immunoSEQ multiplex PCR, the repertoire was profiled, and TCRdb retains in-frame clones only, with some absent. V and J calls plus clone size are reproduced from that table; the DNA served to infer D and trimming. The sample holds 150,000 or so clones, over 75% seen once. Sequenced sample: peripheral blood. The TCR comes from a human donor in a cohort sampled during active COVID-19. The V call is TRBV5-1, the J call TRBJ2-7, with 9 bases aligning to TRBD2. In nucleotides, the CDR3 is TGCGCCAGCAGCCCCTCCGCGACTAGCGGTGCGGGGGAGCAGTACTTC. It yields the protein CASSPSATSGAGEQYF.